This TCR beta chain is drawn from a study of blood T cells in healthy people across ages. For the second PCR, which ran for roughly 7 to 11 cycles, a sample-barcoded 5' primer and a J-beta primer mix were used. Via MiXCR, TCRdb re-called the 5' RACE reads, giving one row per CDR3 protein. This table has more than 1.4 million distinct CDR3 sequences, 42% appearing once. CDR1 and CDR2 (germline): DFQATT, SNEGSKA (reference sequence). J gave up 7 bases and V 2 bases, and 9 bases lay outside the gene matches. The CDR3 length is 15 residues. This clonotype has more than one count but fewer than ten. The specimen sequenced was blood. The sequence derives from a woman under 30 in good health. The J gene is TRBJ1-5, the V gene TRBV20-1; TRBD1 agrees at 9 bases. This CDR3 is CSARIGTGMRQPQHF. DNA for the CDR3: TGCAGTGCTAGAATAGGGACAGGGATGAGGCAGCCCCAGCATTTT.